This T cell receptor beta chain was sequenced during a study of cytomegalovirus exposure and HLA in healthy donors. Study background: There were roughly 80 million unique TCRs (from HLA-typed donors) in an early data release.

CDR3 length: 14 amino acids. Germline values: CDR1 MNHNY, CDR2 SVGAGI (reference sequence). V lost 10 bases, J lost 2 bases, and 5 bases stayed unmatched. Study findings and constraints: Within a later analysis, the majority of CMV-associated TCR beta chains appeared HLA-restricted.

PCR employed 60 Vbeta and 13 Jbeta primers. Here immunoSEQ multiplex PCR was the method, and the copy in TCRdb shows in-frame clones only, minus some. The table lists some 170,000 clones, roughly 85% of them singletons. Details on this clone: The target antigen is unknown.

This rearrangement joins TRBV6-6 to TRBJ2-2, with 9 bases aligning to TRBD2. Sequencing input: PBMCs. The TCR originated in a middle-aged man in good health and CMV-seronegative. The CDR3 sequence is CATGLARNTGELFF. The CDR3 DNA reads as TGTGCCACTGGACTAGCGCGTAACACCGGGGAGCTGTTTTTT.